The 18 T cell receptor beta chains below were found in one sample sequenced in a study of neurological immune-mediated disorders. MiXCR, applied by TCRdb to the 5' RACE reads, yields one record per CDR3 protein. The table lists roughly 56,000 distinct CDR3 sequences, 11% of them singletons. The sequenced material came from PBMCs. The receptors originated from a man aged 55 to 70 in good health.

This clonotype has only a few counts. The J gene is TRBJ2-1, the V gene TRBV19; D perhaps matches TRBD1 (5 bases). Germline values: CDR1 LNHDA, CDR2 SQIVND (reference sequence). Trimming took off 8 bases at V and 0 bases at J, with 14 bases between the two ends. The CDR3 runs to 15 residues. CDR3 DNA: TGTGCCAGTCAAAGGGGCAGTAGCTCCTACAATGAGCAGTTCTTC. This encodes CASQRGSSSYNEQFF.

This clonotype was found many times. The V and J genes are TRBV7-2 and TRBJ2-7; either TRBD1 or TRBD2 may fit D (6 bases each). The CDR3 is made up of 16 amino acids. In germline, CDR1 is SGHTA, CDR2 FQGNSA. Trimming took off 4 bases at V and 1 base at J, with 17 bases between the two ends. CDR3 in DNA: TGTGCCAGCAGCTGGCAGGGGACCCGGGGGTCCTACGAGCAGTACTTC. Translating it yields CASSWQGTRGSYEQYF. Full variable domain (remainder filled in from reference TRBV7-2 and TRBJ2-7): GAGVSQSPSNKVTEKGKDVELRCDPISGHTALYWYRQSLGQGLEFLIYFQGNSAPDKSGLPSDRFSAERTGGSVSTLTIQRTQQEDSAVYLCASSWQGTRGSYEQYFGPGTRLTVT.

This clonotype was detected ten times or more. This chain joins TRBV7-6 and TRBJ2-7; the D is unclear. The V gene lost 3 bases and the J gene lost 2 bases, with 11 bases spanning the gap. CDR1 and CDR2 from the germline V gene are SGHVS and FNYEAQ. The CDR3 spans 14 residues. The CDR3 loop is CASSLGQTAYEQYF. CDR3 nucleotide sequence: TGTGCCAGCAGCTTGGGCCAGACCGCCTACGAGCAGTACTTC.

This clonotype turned up a few times. This rearrangement joins TRBV6-2 or TRBV6-3 to TRBJ2-1, with 8 nucleotides matching TRBD2. With V trimmed by 7 bases and J by 8 bases, 13 bases remained unmatched. Per the germline V gene, CDR1 is MNHEY and CDR2 is SVGEGT. There are 15 residues in the CDR3. The CDR3 coding sequence is TGTGCCAGCAACCCTCGGGGGGGAAAGATGCATGAGCAGTTCTTC. This translates into CASNPRGGKMHEQFF.

This clonotype was seen a handful of times. V usage is TRBV2 and J usage is TRBJ1-5; weak D call: TRBD1 (6 bases). With 6 bases removed from V and 6 bases from J, the gap between germline ends came to 15 bases. Germline CDR1 is SNHLY and CDR2 is FYNNEI. The CDR3 contains 14 residues. The CDR3 region has the DNA TGTGCCAGCAGGAAGGGGGGGGGCGGTCAGCCCCAGCATTTT. Residues: CASRKGGGGQPQHF. Full variable domain (remainder filled in from reference TRBV2 and TRBJ1-5): EPEVTQTPSHQVTQMGQEVILRCVPISNHLYFYWYRQILGQKVEFLVSFYNNEISEKSEIFDDQFSVERPDGSNFTLKIRSTKLEDSAMYFCASRKGGGGQPQHFGDGTRLSIL.

At least ten counts were recorded for this clonotype. CDR3 amino acids: CAISGRDRDPPQFF. CDR3 DNA: TGTGCCATCAGTGGTCGGGACAGGGATCCACCCCAGTTCTTC. The V gene is TRBV10-3, the J gene TRBJ2-1; 9 bases agree with TRBD1. The length of the CDR3 is 14 residues. The V and J ends lost 4 bases and 13 bases, in that order; junction bases with no gene match: 11. From germline, CDR1 is ENHRY and CDR2 SYGVKD.

This clonotype has ten or more counts. V usage is TRBV12-3 or TRBV12-4 and J usage is TRBJ1-2; a possible D gene is TRBD1 (5 bases). The CDR3 extends over 16 amino acids. Trimming left V 5 bases short and J 6 bases short, with 22 bases between. The CDR3 spells CASSGRIGSGLNGYTF. The CDR3, as DNA: TGTGCCAGCAGTGGAAGGATCGGTTCAGGGTTAAATGGCTACACCTTC.

This clonotype was picked up many times. The chain links TRBV24-1 to TRBJ2-1; D assignment may be TRBD1 or TRBD2 (6 bases each). The CDR3 is 12 residues long. The germline V gene encodes CDR1 KGHDR and CDR2 SFDVKD. The V end lost 4 bases, the J end lost 11 bases, and 11 bases lay between the germline ends. The CDR3 coding sequence is TGTGCCACCAGTGACCGCGGGACAAAGCAGTTCTTC. It encodes CATSDRGTKQFF.

This clonotype showed up many times. The V gene is TRBV14, the J gene TRBJ2-1, with D possibly called TRBD1 or TRBD2 (5 bases each). The CDR3 sequence is 13 residues long. V was clipped by 4 bases and J by 5 bases, with 9 bases between them. CDR1 and CDR2 from the germline V gene are SGHDN and FVKESK. The CDR3 DNA follows: TGTGCCAGCAGCCGCCTGGGGGACAATGAGCAGTTCTTC. Translation gives CASSRLGDNEQFF. The full variable domain, rest sourced from reference TRBV14 and TRBJ2-1, is EAGVTQFPSHSVIEKGQTVTLRCDPISGHDNLYWYRRVMGKEIKFLLHFVKESKQDESGMPNNRFLAERTGGTYSTLKVQPAELEDSGVYFCASSRLGDNEQFFGPGTRLTVL.

This clonotype was recorded many times. The rearrangement links TRBV7-2 to TRBJ2-1; D is possibly TRBD1 (7 bases). Trimming took 4 bases from V and 8 from J, leaving 12 bases between them. The germline gives CDR1 SGHTA, CDR2 FQGNSA. The CDR3 has 13 residues. The CDR3 nucleotides are TGTGCCAGCAGCTCCCGCAGGGGGGATGAGCAGTTCTTC. It encodes CASSSRRGDEQFF.

This clonotype was picked up many times. The chain recombines TRBV3-1 with TRBJ2-3, with D tentatively TRBD1 or TRBD2 (6 bases each). The V end lost 0 bases, the J end lost 5 bases, and 15 bases lay between the germline ends. From germline, CDR1 is LGHDT and CDR2 YNNKEL (reference sequence). The CDR3 totals 16 residues. The CDR3 protein is CASSQDWGAQQDTQYF. DNA for the CDR3: TGTGCCAGCAGCCAAGATTGGGGGGCCCAGCAAGATACGCAGTATTTT.

As for this clonotype: The junction departs from the called germline gene at one end, perhaps through a read error. The CDR3 coding sequence is TGTGCCAGCAGCTCCGGGGGTGGACGGAGCTCCTATAATTCACCCCTCAACTTT. Translating gives CASSSGGGRSSYNSPLNF. This rearrangement joins TRBV5-5 to TRBJ1-6; D possibly corresponds to TRBD1 (5 bases). Germline-derived CDR1 and CDR2 are SGHKS and YYEKEE (reference sequence). The CDR3 runs 18 residues.

The chain joins TRBV6-5 to TRBJ2-1; 12 bases line up with TRBD1. This CDR3 is 18 amino acids long. The J segment lost 6 bases and the V segment lost 0 bases, leaving 9 bases of the junction unmatched. Per germline, CDR1 MNHEY and CDR2 SVGAGI. The CDR3 is CASSYSRTGTGGRNEQFF. In DNA, the CDR3 is TGTGCCAGCAGTTACTCACGGACCGGGACAGGGGGCCGCAATGAGCAGTTCTTC.

This clonotype was counted at least ten times. The gene calls are TRBV10-1 and TRBJ2-7; D might be TRBD1 (6 bases). Trimming took 8 bases from V and 3 from J, leaving 14 bases between them. The germline V gene has CDR1 WNHNN and CDR2 SYGVQD (reference sequence). CDR3 length equals 13 residues. CDR3 region: CASGARDIYEQYF. DNA for the CDR3: TGCGCCAGCGGGGCCAGGGACATCTACGAGCAGTACTTC.

This clonotype showed up many times. V usage is TRBV5-1 and J usage is TRBJ2-3; perhaps TRBD1 as D (5 bases). V lost 0 bases and J 3 bases, leaving 11 bases between the germline ends. The CDR3 extends over 15 amino acids. Germline V gene data show CDR1 as SGHRS and CDR2 as YFSETQ. The CDR3 bases are TGCGCCAGCAGCTTGGGGGGCCAGACTACAGATACGCAGTATTTT. Translation gives CASSLGGQTTDTQYF. The full variable domain, in which reference TRBV5-1 and TRBJ2-3 provide the parts outside the CDR3, is KAGVTQTPRYLIKTRGQQVTLSCSPISGHRSVSWYQQTPGQGLQFLFEYFSETQRNKGNFPGRFSGRQFSNSRSEMNVSTLELGDSALYLCASSLGGQTTDTQYFGPGTRLTVL.

This clonotype was detected many times. The chain has TRBV6-6 and TRBJ2-7, with a weak D call TRBD2 (7 bases). Germline V gene lookup returns CDR1 MNHNY and CDR2 SVGAGI (reference sequence). The CDR3 runs to 17 residues. V was shortened by 10 bases and J by 1 base, with 26 bases between the two germline ends. In DNA form, the CDR3 reads TGTGCCACCTCGGTCGGTGGGGGGGGGCGTTTGTCCTACGAGCAGTACTTC. Translation gives CATSVGGGGRLSYEQYF.

This clonotype was seen at least ten times. This rearrangement joins TRBV5-5 to TRBJ2-7; 9 bases fit TRBD1. The CDR3 runs to 14 residues. CDR1 and CDR2 (germline): SGHKS, YYEKEE (reference sequence). The J segment lost 4 bases and the V segment lost 3 bases, leaving 5 bases of the junction unmatched. The CDR3 reads CASSSGTGLYEQYF. The CDR3 bases are TGTGCCAGCAGCTCCGGGACAGGGCTTTACGAGCAGTACTTC. Complete variable domain (other parts from reference TRBV5-5 and TRBJ2-7): DAGVTQSPTHLIKTRGQQVTLRCSPISGHKSVSWYQQVLGQGPQFIFQYYEKEERGRGNFPDRFSARQFPNYSSELNVNALLLGDSALYLCASSSGTGLYEQYFGPGTRLTVT.

In its sample, this clonotype was seen many times. V is TRBV20-1 and J is TRBJ1-6, with D perhaps TRBD1 (6 bases). The V gene's germline CDR1 is DFQATT and CDR2 SNEGSKA (reference sequence). The ends were cut back, 5 bases at V and 1 base at J, with 9 bases in the middle. The CDR3 runs 14 residues. The CDR3 sequence: CSARGQSYNSPLHF. Written as DNA, the CDR3 is TGCAGTGCTCGAGGACAGTCCTATAATTCACCCCTCCACTTT.